This passage covers 21 T cell receptor beta chains from one sample sequenced in a study of T-cell memory formation after mild COVID-19. TCRdb re-analysed the 5' RACE reads in MiXCR, keeping a single row per CDR3 protein. The data show around 310,000 distinct CDR3 sequences, with less than 25% seen just once and about 21% held by the top ten. What was sequenced was PBMCs or a T cell subset sorted from them (not recorded which). These receptors were taken from a man between 18 and 35 years old who had mild COVID-19 (a few samples of this study predate the infection). Cell type and time point are not known.

The chain uses TRBV7-3 and TRBJ1-2; D not certain. The CDR3 loop spans 16 amino acids. Germline CDR1 is SGHTA and CDR2 is FQGTGA. Between the trimmed V and J ends, which lost 2 bases and 3 bases, there was a span of 16 bases. CDR3 in DNA: TGTGCCAGCAGCTTAGGACCGAATGGGCAGGACTATGGCTACACCTTC. This encodes CASSLGPNGQDYGYTF.

This sequence joins TRBV27 and TRBJ2-7, with 11 bases lining up with TRBD2. The CDR3 runs 14 residues. J was trimmed by 4 bases and V by 2 bases; bases with no gene match: 1. Germline CDR1 and CDR2: MNHEY and SMNVEV (reference sequence). The DNA for the CDR3 is TGTGCCAGCAGTTTAGTAGCGGGGGGGTACGAGCAGTACGTC. It codes for CASSLVAGGYEQYV.

The chain has TRBV7-3 and TRBJ2-7; possibly TRBD1 for D (6 bases). V shed 0 bases and J shed 6 bases, with 9 bases lying between them. Germline CDR1 SGHTA, CDR2 FQGTGA. The CDR3 covers 13 residues. The CDR3 sequence: CASSLTGQREQYF. The CDR3 bases are TGTGCCAGCAGCTTAACAGGACAGCGCGAGCAGTACTTC.

This clonotype was detected only a few times. The gene calls are TRBV6-5 and TRBJ1-2, with D possibly being TRBD1 (5 bases). CDR1 is MNHEY and CDR2 is SVGAGI in the germline V gene. The CDR3 loop spans 14 amino acids. V was shortened by 5 bases and J by 2 bases, with 12 bases between the two germline ends. The CDR3 DNA is TGTGCCAGCAGTGACGTTTGGGGGAACTATGGCTACACCTTC. Translation gives CASSDVWGNYGYTF.

This clonotype was seen a handful of times. The rearrangement joins TRBV7-2 to TRBJ2-1, with 11 bases lining up with TRBD2. J lost 7 bases, V lost 5 bases, and 7 bases had no gene match. Germline-derived CDR1 and CDR2 are SGHTA and FQGNSA. The CDR3 is 15 amino acids. This chain's CDR3 is CASSVTSGGLNEQFF. In DNA form, the CDR3 reads TGTGCCAGCAGCGTTACTAGCGGGGGATTAAATGAGCAGTTCTTC.

This clonotype has just a few counts. The chain links TRBV4-1 to TRBJ2-1; 7 bases match TRBD2. CDR1 and CDR2 (germline): MGHRA, YSYEKL. Trimming cost V 4 bases and J 8 bases; bases outside gene matches: 14. This CDR3 has 16 amino acids. CDR3 region: CASSLESGLAGDEQFF. The CDR3 DNA follows: TGCGCCAGCAGCCTAGAGTCCGGGTTAGCGGGTGATGAGCAGTTCTTC.

The gene calls are TRBV19 and TRBJ1-1; D is possibly TRBD1 (5 bases). The CDR3 contains 14 residues. V was cut by 8 bases and J by 4 bases, with 17 bases left in between. The germline V gene has CDR1 LNHDA and CDR2 SQIVND (reference sequence). CDR3 nucleotides: TGTGCCAGTTCGACCGGGTGGGGGGGCACTGAAGCTTTCTTT. Translated: CASSTGWGGTEAFF. Looking up the rest from reference TRBV19 and TRBJ1-1 gives the full variable domain: DGGITQSPKYLFRKEGQNVTLSCEQNLNHDAMYWYRQDPGQGLRLIYYSQIVNDFQKGDIAEGYSVSREKKESFPLTVTSAQKNPTAFYLCASSTGWGGTEAFFGQGTRLTVV.

The gene calls are TRBV4-1 and TRBJ2-1; 7 bases are a match to TRBD2. Looked up from germline, CDR1 is MGHRA and CDR2 is YSYEKL. V dropped 4 bases and J dropped 8; count of bases not matched to a gene: 17. The CDR3 totals 17 residues. CDR3 residues: CASSPLHLREGSDEQFF. The CDR3 bases are TGCGCCAGCAGCCCCCTCCACCTCAGGGAGGGCTCGGATGAGCAGTTCTTC.

There are a few counts of this clonotype. J is TRBJ2-2 and V is TRBV11-3; D is undetermined. Trimming pared 1 base from V and 3 bases from J, leaving 15 bases between. The V gene's germline CDR1 is SGHNT and CDR2 YENEEA. There are 17 residues in the CDR3. CDR3 sequence reads: CASSLGTPLSDTGELFF. The CDR3 DNA sequence: TGTGCCAGCAGCTTAGGAACACCCCTGTCGGACACCGGGGAGCTGTTTTTT.

This clonotype was detected only a few times. This sequence joins TRBV12-3 or TRBV12-4 and TRBJ2-5; 8 nucleotides line up with TRBD1. With V trimmed by 10 bases and J by 5 bases, 6 bases remained unmatched. The CDR3 length is 12 residues. This CDR3 is CAISTGVETQYF. The CDR3 DNA reads TGTGCCATCTCGACAGGGGTCGAGACCCAGTACTTC.

The gene calls are TRBV10-3 and TRBJ2-3; no reliable D call. Germline V gene lookup returns CDR1 ENHRY and CDR2 SYGVKD. Between the trimmed V and J ends, which lost 6 bases and 2 bases, there was a span of 6 bases. The CDR3 contains 12 residues. CDR3 amino acids: CAISGSTDTQYF. The CDR3 nucleotides are TGTGCCATCAGCGGATCCACAGATACGCAGTATTTT.

The rearrangement uses TRBV29-1 and TRBJ1-2; maybe TRBD1 (5 bases). V lost 8 bases and J 7 bases, leaving 20 bases between the germline ends. The CDR3 contains 13 residues. Germline CDR1 is SQVTM and CDR2 is ANQGSEA. The CDR3 protein is CSSWNPGLSGYTF. As DNA, the CDR3 is TGCAGCTCATGGAATCCGGGACTCTCTGGCTACACCTTC.

The V gene is TRBV5-1, the J gene TRBJ2-1, with a weak D call TRBD1 (8 bases). V was cut by 2 bases and J by 6 bases, with 24 bases left in between. The CDR3 totals 18 residues. The germline CDR1 and CDR2 sequences are SGHRS and YFSETQ. The DNA of the CDR3 is TGCGCCAGCAGCTTCGACCGGGGGGCAGGGGGCGCCGGCAATGAGCAGTTCTTC. It specifies CASSFDRGAGGAGNEQFF.

This chain links TRBV5-1 with TRBJ2-5; tentatively, D is TRBD2 (7 bases). The CDR3 is 16 amino acids. CDR1 and CDR2 from the germline V gene are SGHRS and YFSETQ. V lost 3 bases to trimming and J lost 2 bases, with 17 bases between them. The CDR3 sequence is CASSWGSGGTQETQYF. The CDR3 region has the DNA TGCGCCAGCAGCTGGGGGTCCGGGGGGACACAAGAGACCCAGTACTTC.

This clonotype was observed a few times. Relative to the germline gene, one junction end is altered; a read error may explain this. The rearrangement joins TRBV4-3 to TRBJ2-5, with D possibly being TRBD1 or TRBD2 (6 bases each). Per the germline V gene, CDR1 is LGHNA and CDR2 is YSLEER. This CDR3 spans 16 amino acids. CDR3 coding DNA: TGCGCCAGCAGTCAAGGGGGGTTGATGGGTGGAGAGACCCAGTACTTC. This translates into CASSQGGLMGGETQYF.

This clonotype was found a few times. The V gene is TRBV4-3, the J gene TRBJ1-2; D perhaps matches TRBD1 (5 bases). In germline, CDR1 is LGHNA, CDR2 YSLEER. V lost 1 base and J lost 2, with 11 bases in between. This CDR3 region has 15 residues. The CDR3 loop reads CASSQGQPTNYGYTF. DNA for the CDR3: TGCGCCAGCAGCCAAGGACAGCCGACCAACTATGGCTACACCTTC.

The chain links TRBV28 to TRBJ2-3; D remains unclear. CDR1 and CDR2 from the germline V gene are MDHEN and SYDVKM. The V and J ends lost 4 bases and 6 bases respectively, with 14 bases between them. CDR3 length: 14 residues. Written as DNA, the CDR3 is TGTGCCAGCAGTTCCCCGATTGACTTGGATACGCAGTATTTT. Translation: CASSSPIDLDTQYF.

This clonotype showed up just a few times. The rearrangement joins TRBV29-1 to TRBJ1-1; D is undetermined. Per the germline V gene, CDR1 is SQVTM and CDR2 is ANQGSEA. This CDR3 spans 14 amino acids. Trimming pared 5 bases from V and 1 base from J, leaving 14 bases between. CDR3 region: CSVKHLGENTEAFF. Written as DNA, the CDR3 is TGCAGCGTTAAGCACCTAGGAGAGAACACTGAAGCTTTCTTT.

This CDR3 is CSGGHLNTGELFF. The CDR3 DNA sequence: TGCAGCGGGGGACACCTGAACACCGGGGAGCTGTTTTTT. The chain couples TRBV29-1 to TRBJ2-2, with D maybe TRBD1 (6 bases). The CDR3 sequence is 13 residues long. V dropped 7 bases and J dropped 1 base, with 10 bases sitting between them. CDR1 and CDR2 from the germline V gene are SQVTM and ANQGSEA.

Only a few counts were recorded for this clonotype. This sequence joins TRBV6-1 and TRBJ1-1, with D uncertain. This CDR3 region has 16 residues. Germline V gives CDR1 MNHNS, CDR2 SASEGT. Trimming took 4 bases from V and 2 from J, leaving 17 bases between them. The CDR3 loop is CASSAKYYEGNTEAFF. CDR3 in DNA: TGTGCCAGCAGTGCGAAGTACTACGAGGGTAACACTGAAGCTTTCTTT.

This chain uses TRBV4-3 with TRBJ1-2, with TRBD1 identical over 7 bases. Germline assignment: CDR1 LGHNA and CDR2 YSLEER. The trim removed 3 bases at V and 4 bases at J, leaving 11 bases unmatched. The length of the CDR3 is 16 residues. This CDR3 is CASSQEHGTAVYGYTF. The DNA for the CDR3 is TGCGCCAGCAGCCAGGAGCACGGGACAGCAGTCTATGGCTACACCTTC.